Below, one T cell receptor (beta chain) is given with its context. Its antigen is unidentified. These data originate in a study of blood T cells in healthy people across ages. Study-wide findings and caveats: Diversity figures based on one million T cells were deemed too low. PBMCs went unsorted, and a conclusive naive versus antigen-experienced comparison was therefore prevented.

Unmatched junction bases numbered 6, after V lost 4 bases and J lost 2 bases. CDR1 is SGDLS and CDR2 is YYNGEE in the germline V gene. This CDR3 region has 16 residues. Combining a sample-barcoded 5' primer with a J-beta primer mix, a second PCR ran for about 7 to 11 cycles. A template-switch adaptor with 12 random nucleotides tagged each cDNA molecule. TCRdb fed the 5' RACE reads into MiXCR, producing one record per CDR3 protein. Of 1.5 million to 2 million distinct CDR3 sequences listed, 40% to 55% are singletons. The sequencing input was blood. This sequence originates from a woman aged 40-49 years in good health. The chain carries TRBV9 and TRBJ2-3; 11 bases are shared with TRBD2. Here the CDR3 reads CASSTPSGGITDTQYF. The DNA for the CDR3 is TGTGCCAGCAGCACCCCTAGCGGGGGGATCACAGATACGCAGTATTTT.